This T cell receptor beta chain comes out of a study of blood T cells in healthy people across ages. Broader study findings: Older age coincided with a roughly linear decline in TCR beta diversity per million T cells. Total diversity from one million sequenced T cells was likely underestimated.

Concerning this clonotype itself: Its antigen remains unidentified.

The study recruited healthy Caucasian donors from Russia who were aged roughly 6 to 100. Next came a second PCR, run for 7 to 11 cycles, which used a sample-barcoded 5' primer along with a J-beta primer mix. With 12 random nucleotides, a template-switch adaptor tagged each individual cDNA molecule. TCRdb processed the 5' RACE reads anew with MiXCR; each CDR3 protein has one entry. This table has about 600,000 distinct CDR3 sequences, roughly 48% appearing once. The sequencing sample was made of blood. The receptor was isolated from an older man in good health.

CDR3 in amino acids: CASSLTPPGLAQGHEQFF. The CDR3 region has the DNA TGCGCCAGCAGCTTGACGCCCCCGGGACTAGCTCAGGGCCATGAGCAGTTCTTC. The chain recombines TRBV5-1 with TRBJ2-1; 9 nucleotides align to TRBD2. This CDR3 comprises 18 residues. Per the germline V gene, CDR1 is SGHRS and CDR2 is YFSETQ. V shed 1 base and J 8 bases; nucleotides not matched to a gene: 16.